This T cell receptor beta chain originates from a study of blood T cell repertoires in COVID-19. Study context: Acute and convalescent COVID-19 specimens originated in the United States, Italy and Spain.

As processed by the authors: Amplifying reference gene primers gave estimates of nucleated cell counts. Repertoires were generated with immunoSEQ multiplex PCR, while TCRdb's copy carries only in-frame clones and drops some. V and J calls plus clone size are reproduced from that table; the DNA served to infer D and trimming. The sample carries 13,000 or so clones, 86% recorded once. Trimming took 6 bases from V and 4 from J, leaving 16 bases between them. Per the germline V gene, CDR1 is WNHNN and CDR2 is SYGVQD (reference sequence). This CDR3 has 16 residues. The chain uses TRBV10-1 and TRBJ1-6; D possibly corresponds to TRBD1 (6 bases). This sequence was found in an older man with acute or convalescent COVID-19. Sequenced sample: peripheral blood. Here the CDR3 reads CASRNGGRAYNSPLHF. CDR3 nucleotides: TGCGCCAGCAGAAATGGGGGCAGGGCTTATAATTCACCCCTCCACTTT.